A selection of T cell receptor beta chains follows, all from one sample in a study of Ad26.COV2.S vaccination and SARS-CoV-2 variants. Assay used: immunoSEQ multiplex PCR; TCRdb lists only in-frame clones, some missing. The sample lists some 390,000 clones; less than 90% were seen once. The specimen was peripheral blood, collected in a trial of Ad26.COV2.S vaccine versus placebo. These receptors came from a person aged 18 to 65 who received the Ad26.COV2.S COVID-19 vaccine or a placebo. CDR3s include the opening cysteine and the closing phenylalanine or tryptophan. The order of the fields is clone size, V gene, D gene, J gene, CDR3 protein, CDR3 DNA. D genes are given only for firm matches. Clone size is stated in some rows and not others, as once, few, many or a class when expanded.

abundance: .
v_gene: TRBV27
d_gene: .
j_gene: TRBJ1-5
CDR3aa: CASSGSFYNSNQPQHF
CDR3nt: TGTGCCAGCAGTGGTAGTTTCTACAACAGCAATCAGCCCCAGCATTTT

abundance: .
v_gene: TRBV5-5
d_gene: .
j_gene: TRBJ1-2
CDR3aa: CASSLQGDNYGYTF
CDR3nt: TGTGCCAGCAGCTTACAGGGCGATAACTATGGCTACACCTTC

abundance: .
v_gene: TRBV7-9
d_gene: TRBD1
j_gene: TRBJ1-4
CDR3aa: CASSPTGGAKLFF
CDR3nt: TGTGCCAGCAGCCCAACAGGGGGCGCAAAACTGTTTTTT

abundance: .
v_gene: TRBV12-3/TRBV12-4
d_gene: .
j_gene: TRBJ1-5
CDR3aa: CASSSRGNQPQHF
CDR3nt: TGTGCCAGCAGCTCCAGGGGAAATCAGCCCCAGCATTTT

abundance: .
v_gene: TRBV15
d_gene: TRBD2
j_gene: TRBJ2-3
CDR3aa: CATSIRRGGAIDTQYF
CDR3nt: TGTGCCACCAGCATCCGCCGGGGGGGGGCAATAGATACGCAGTATTTT

abundance: .
v_gene: TRBV25-1
d_gene: TRBD1
j_gene: TRBJ1-3
CDR3aa: CASSARQGTGGNTIYF
CDR3nt: TGTGCCAGCAGTGCCCGACAGGGGACGGGGGGAAACACCATATATTTT

abundance: .
v_gene: TRBV28
d_gene: .
j_gene: TRBJ1-2
CDR3aa: CASSPSTREGYTF
CDR3nt: TGTGCCAGCAGCCCCTCAACCCGGGAAGGCTACACCTTC

abundance: once
v_gene: TRBV2
d_gene: .
j_gene: TRBJ2-7
CDR3aa: CASTQRLTGGYEQYF
CDR3nt: TGTGCCAGCACCCAAAGGCTCACAGGTGGCTACGAGCAGTACTTC

abundance: .
v_gene: TRBV4-3
d_gene: .
j_gene: TRBJ1-3
CDR3aa: CASSAGRSGNTIYF
CDR3nt: TGCGCCAGCAGTGCCGGTCGGTCTGGAAACACCATATATTTT

abundance: .
v_gene: TRBV19
d_gene: .
j_gene: TRBJ1-2
CDR3aa: CASSYSYLQPYGYTF
CDR3nt: TGTGCCAGTAGTTACAGCTACCTTCAACCTTATGGCTACACCTTC

abundance: .
v_gene: TRBV4-1
d_gene: .
j_gene: TRBJ1-1
CDR3aa: CASSLNTNTEAFF
CDR3nt: TGCGCCAGCAGTCTTAACACGAACACTGAAGCTTTCTTT

abundance: few
v_gene: TRBV18
d_gene: TRBD1
j_gene: TRBJ1-6
CDR3aa: CASSPGTGGDSPLHF
CDR3nt: TGTGCCAGCTCACCAGGGACAGGCGGCGATTCACCCCTCCACTTT

abundance: once
v_gene: TRBV7-2
d_gene: .
j_gene: TRBJ1-3
CDR3aa: CASSLDGGFSGNTIYF
CDR3nt: TGTGCCAGCAGCTTAGATGGGGGCTTCTCTGGAAACACCATATATTTT

abundance: .
v_gene: TRBV10-3
d_gene: TRBD1
j_gene: TRBJ2-3
CDR3aa: CATGPNRGEGPDTQYF
CDR3nt: TGTGCCACCGGACCAAACAGGGGAGAGGGCCCAGATACGCAGTATTTT

abundance: .
v_gene: TRBV5-5
d_gene: .
j_gene: TRBJ2-2
CDR3aa: CASSLDGNTGELFF
CDR3nt: TGTGCCAGCAGCTTGGACGGCAACACCGGGGAGCTGTTTTTT

abundance: .
v_gene: TRBV11-2
d_gene: TRBD2
j_gene: TRBJ2-1
CDR3aa: CASSLDGLAGQQFF
CDR3nt: TGTGCCAGCAGCTTAGATGGGCTAGCGGGGCAGCAGTTCTTC

abundance: few
v_gene: TRBV19
d_gene: TRBD2
j_gene: TRBJ2-7
CDR3aa: CASRRTSGGLSSYEQYF
CDR3nt: TGTGCCAGTAGGAGGACTAGCGGGGGCCTCAGCTCCTACGAGCAGTACTTC

abundance: .
v_gene: TRBV18
d_gene: .
j_gene: TRBJ1-1
CDR3aa: CASSPQEGLNTEAFF
CDR3nt: TGTGCCAGCTCACCCCAGGAGGGGCTGAACACTGAAGCTTTCTTT

abundance: .
v_gene: TRBV7-8
d_gene: .
j_gene: TRBJ1-1
CDR3aa: CASSPRRGGNTEAFF
CDR3nt: TGTGCCAGCAGCCCAAGGAGGGGGGGGAACACTGAAGCTTTCTTT

abundance: .
v_gene: TRBV3-1/TRBV3-2
d_gene: TRBD2
j_gene: TRBJ2-5
CDR3aa: CASRRPGTSGVETQYF
CDR3nt: TGTGCCAGCAGACGTCCCGGGACTAGCGGGGTCGAGACCCAGTACTTC

abundance: .
v_gene: TRBV21-1
d_gene: .
j_gene: TRBJ2-5
CDR3aa: CASSSRETQYF
CDR3nt: TGTGCCAGCAGCTCTCGGGAGACCCAGTACTTC

abundance: .
v_gene: TRBV27
d_gene: .
j_gene: TRBJ2-1
CDR3aa: CASSYQGGEQFF
CDR3nt: TGTGCCAGCAGTTACCAAGGAGGTGAGCAGTTCTTC

abundance: .
v_gene: TRBV5-4
d_gene: TRBD1
j_gene: TRBJ2-5
CDR3aa: CASSTGQGRETQYF
CDR3nt: TGTGCCAGCAGCACAGGACAGGGAAGAGAGACCCAGTACTTC

abundance: .
v_gene: TRBV6-1
d_gene: .
j_gene: TRBJ1-5
CDR3aa: CASSESSGAGSNQPQHF
CDR3nt: TGTGCCAGCAGTGAAAGTTCGGGGGCAGGGAGCAATCAGCCCCAGCATTTT

abundance: .
v_gene: TRBV27
d_gene: .
j_gene: TRBJ1-2
CDR3aa: CASSASGGWGYGYTF
CDR3nt: TGTGCCAGCAGTGCTAGCGGGGGTTGGGGCTATGGCTACACCTTC

abundance: .
v_gene: TRBV6-5
d_gene: TRBD1
j_gene: TRBJ2-6
CDR3aa: CAGDRDPSGANVLTF
CDR3nt: TGTGCCGGGGACAGGGATCCCTCTGGGGCCAACGTCCTGACTTTC

abundance: .
v_gene: TRBV5-5
d_gene: .
j_gene: TRBJ1-3
CDR3aa: CASSRRTVGGNTIYF
CDR3nt: TGTGCCAGCAGCCGCCGGACAGTAGGTGGAAACACCATATATTTT

abundance: .
v_gene: TRBV5-4
d_gene: .
j_gene: TRBJ1-6
CDR3aa: CASSSPTQSSYNSPLHF
CDR3nt: TGTGCCAGCAGCTCCCCGACACAGAGCTCCTATAATTCACCCCTCCACTTT

abundance: .
v_gene: TRBV24-1
d_gene: TRBD1
j_gene: TRBJ2-7
CDR3aa: CATSDSPSSTGTGAYEQYF
CDR3nt: TGTGCCACCAGTGATTCCCCCTCTTCTACCGGGACAGGGGCCTACGAGCAGTACTTC

abundance: once
v_gene: TRBV4-3
d_gene: .
j_gene: TRBJ1-4
CDR3aa: CASSQVDNNEKLFF
CDR3nt: TGCGCCAGCAGCCAAGTGGACAATAATGAAAAACTGTTTTTT

abundance: .
v_gene: TRBV10-2
d_gene: .
j_gene: TRBJ1-4
CDR3aa: CASSADSSNEKLFF
CDR3nt: TGCGCCAGCAGTGCGGACAGTTCTAATGAAAAACTGTTTTTT

abundance: .
v_gene: TRBV5-5
d_gene: TRBD1
j_gene: TRBJ1-1
CDR3aa: CASSLALKITGDTEAFF
CDR3nt: TGTGCCAGCAGCTTGGCCCTAAAAATTACAGGGGACACTGAAGCTTTCTTT

abundance: .
v_gene: TRBV3-1/TRBV3-2
d_gene: TRBD2
j_gene: TRBJ2-1
CDR3aa: CASSRVSSGGSYNEQFF
CDR3nt: TGTGCCAGCAGCCGAGTCTCTAGCGGGGGGTCCTACAATGAGCAGTTCTTC

abundance: .
v_gene: TRBV11-1
d_gene: TRBD2
j_gene: TRBJ2-1
CDR3aa: CASRGGGSYNEQFF
CDR3nt: TGTGCCAGCAGAGGCGGGGGCTCCTACAATGAGCAGTTCTTC

abundance: .
v_gene: TRBV5-6
d_gene: .
j_gene: TRBJ2-7
CDR3aa: CASSLLDGTYEQYF
CDR3nt: TGTGCCAGCAGCTTGCTCGACGGGACCTACGAGCAGTACTTC

abundance: .
v_gene: TRBV19
d_gene: .
j_gene: TRBJ1-1
CDR3aa: CASTGHMNTEAFF
CDR3nt: TGTGCCAGTACGGGACACATGAACACTGAAGCTTTCTTT

abundance: .
v_gene: TRBV2
d_gene: TRBD2
j_gene: TRBJ2-1
CDR3aa: CASSDGSSGYNEQFF
CDR3nt: TGTGCCAGCAGTGATGGGTCTAGCGGTTACAATGAGCAGTTCTTC

abundance: .
v_gene: TRBV11-2
d_gene: .
j_gene: TRBJ2-3
CDR3aa: CASSPRWRGGTDTQYF
CDR3nt: TGTGCCAGCAGCCCACGGTGGAGGGGAGGCACAGATACGCAGTATTTT

abundance: once
v_gene: TRBV5-4
d_gene: .
j_gene: TRBJ1-3
CDR3aa: CASSLDNTGNTIYF
CDR3nt: TGTGCCAGCAGCTTGGACAACACTGGAAACACCATATATTTT

abundance: once
v_gene: TRBV11-2
d_gene: .
j_gene: TRBJ1-3
CDR3aa: CASSLDKLGNTIYF
CDR3nt: TGTGCCAGCAGCTTAGATAAACTTGGAAACACCATATATTTT

abundance: .
v_gene: TRBV27
d_gene: .
j_gene: TRBJ1-2
CDR3aa: CASSPRPSPPYGYTF
CDR3nt: TGTGCCAGCAGCCCCCGCCCTTCTCCTCCCTATGGCTACACCTTC

abundance: .
v_gene: TRBV6-5
d_gene: TRBD1
j_gene: TRBJ1-1
CDR3aa: CASSSQGAPTEAFF
CDR3nt: TGTGCCAGCAGTTCCCAGGGGGCGCCAACTGAAGCTTTCTTT

abundance: .
v_gene: TRBV6-1
d_gene: .
j_gene: TRBJ2-3
CDR3aa: CASSEIRPDTQYF
CDR3nt: TGTGCCAGCAGTGAAATTCGTCCAGATACGCAGTATTTT

abundance: .
v_gene: TRBV6-5
d_gene: TRBD1
j_gene: TRBJ1-2
CDR3aa: CASNPGQGYGYTF
CDR3nt: TGTGCCAGCAACCCGGGACAGGGCTATGGCTACACCTTC

abundance: .
v_gene: TRBV29-1
d_gene: .
j_gene: TRBJ1-1
CDR3aa: CSVAGMQGINTEAFF
CDR3nt: TGCAGCGTTGCGGGTATGCAGGGCATTAACACTGAAGCTTTCTTT

abundance: .
v_gene: TRBV27
d_gene: TRBD1
j_gene: TRBJ2-2
CDR3aa: CASSLTGVTGELFF
CDR3nt: TGTGCCAGCAGTTTGACAGGGGTAACCGGGGAGCTGTTTTTT

abundance: .
v_gene: TRBV7-9
d_gene: .
j_gene: TRBJ1-4
CDR3aa: CASRPPGTANEKLFF
CDR3nt: TGTGCCAGCAGGCCCCCCGGGACGGCTAATGAAAAACTGTTTTTT

abundance: .
v_gene: TRBV7-8
d_gene: .
j_gene: TRBJ1-3
CDR3aa: CASSLGVGKTGNTIYF
CDR3nt: TGTGCCAGCAGCTTAGGTGTCGGAAAGACTGGAAACACCATATATTTT

abundance: .
v_gene: TRBV19
d_gene: TRBD1
j_gene: TRBJ1-1
CDR3aa: CASSRQGAPNTEAFF
CDR3nt: TGTGCCAGTAGTCGGCAGGGGGCGCCGAACACTGAAGCTTTCTTT

abundance: .
v_gene: TRBV7-2
d_gene: .
j_gene: TRBJ2-7
CDR3aa: CASSYLTASYEQYF
CDR3nt: TGTGCCAGCAGCTACCTGACAGCCTCCTACGAGCAGTACTTC

abundance: .
v_gene: TRBV12-3/TRBV12-4
d_gene: .
j_gene: TRBJ1-1
CDR3aa: CASGWGNTEAFF
CDR3nt: TGTGCCAGCGGCTGGGGGAACACTGAAGCTTTCTTT

abundance: .
v_gene: TRBV11-2
d_gene: .
j_gene: TRBJ1-1
CDR3aa: CASSPRWNTEAFF
CDR3nt: TGTGCCAGCAGCCCCAGGTGGAACACTGAAGCTTTCTTT

abundance: .
v_gene: TRBV12-3/TRBV12-4
d_gene: .
j_gene: TRBJ1-2
CDR3aa: CASSLVEGYGYTF
CDR3nt: TGTGCCAGCAGTTTAGTAGAAGGTTATGGCTACACCTTC

abundance: .
v_gene: TRBV30
d_gene: .
j_gene: TRBJ2-7
CDR3aa: CAWSVGPGTKYF
CDR3nt: .

abundance: .
v_gene: TRBV19
d_gene: .
j_gene: TRBJ2-7
CDR3aa: CASTAVMGRGEQYF
CDR3nt: TGTGCCAGTACCGCCGTTATGGGGCGCGGGGAGCAGTACTTC